The rows below give T cell receptor beta chains drawn from one sample of a study of OX40 agonist ivuxolimab in advanced cancers. Profiling relied on immunoSEQ multiplex PCR, and the TCRdb table lists in-frame clones only, not all of them. The repertoire holds about 14,000 clones, with about 81% as singletons. The sample was CD4+ or CD8+ T cells sorted from blood, taken in a trial of the OX40 agonist ivuxolimab. These receptors were obtained from an adult with an advanced solid tumor such as melanoma, head and neck, liver or kidney cancer. Both conserved end residues are part of each CDR3. D genes are given only for firm matches.

D gene	V gene	J gene	CDR3 protein
TRBD1	TRBV14	TRBJ1-5	CASTMRDRGCNQPQHF
-	TRBV9	TRBJ1-1	CASSPGPAVAFF
-	TRBV2	TRBJ1-1	CASFSGGATEAFF
-	TRBV7-2	TRBJ1-5	CASSLGPITKVSNQPQHF
-	TRBV2	TRBJ1-5	CASSPGGNQPQHF
TRBD2	TRBV19	TRBJ2-1	CASRSGRTYNEQFF
TRBD2	TRBV6-4	TRBJ2-3	CASSDSRGATDTQYF
-	TRBV6-1	TRBJ2-7	CASSGRPLDEQYF
-	TRBV30	TRBJ2-1	CAWSSSTGNEQFF
-	TRBV11-2	TRBJ2-7	CASSSDITEYEQYF
-	TRBV14	TRBJ2-7	CASSHFDKKTYEQYF
-	TRBV19	TRBJ2-1	CASSIGSEQFF
-	TRBV6-5	TRBJ2-2	CASSSEDGELFF
-	TRBV7-9	TRBJ1-2	CASSSDGYGYTF
-	TRBV7-2	TRBJ1-1	CASKGATEAFF
-	TRBV20-1	TRBJ2-7	CSAREGYEQYF
TRBD1	TRBV7-2	TRBJ1-6	CASSLTTGEQSPLHF
-	TRBV29-1	TRBJ1-3	CSVAGFSGNTIYF
-	TRBV19	TRBJ2-5	CASSMALQETQYF
-	TRBV5-6	TRBJ2-7	CASSLVFGGQYF
TRBD1	TRBV5-4	TRBJ2-7	CASSFEGTVSYEQYF
-	TRBV6-1	TRBJ2-1	CASSRTAYNEQFF
-	TRBV4-1	TRBJ1-1	CASSPSDTSNTEAFF
-	TRBV28	TRBJ2-7	CASSLPRERHNYEQYF
-	TRBV5-5	TRBJ2-2	CASSLRAAGELFF
-	TRBV28	TRBJ1-5	CASSLQRTLHQPQHF
-	TRBV7-2	TRBJ2-7	CASSLVLPDEQYF
-	TRBV6-5	TRBJ2-7	CASSNLDEQYF
TRBD2	TRBV4-1	TRBJ2-2	CASSQELLAGGPSGELFF
-	TRBV6-5	TRBJ2-1	CASSTDEPTRGWQFF
TRBD2	TRBV7-3	TRBJ2-7	CASSSSGEVSSEQYF
-	TRBV6-5	TRBJ2-7	CASSYRYPSSYEQYF
-	TRBV27	TRBJ1-2	CASSLGGGSGYTF
-	TRBV4-2	TRBJ1-1	CASSQGSWTEAFF